Listed below are T cell receptor beta chains from one sample, sequenced in a study of STAT3 mutations in large granular lymphocyte leukemia. Produced via immunoSEQ multiplex PCR; TCRdb's table is partial and in-frame only. The sample contains roughly 10,000 clones, about 92% of which appear only once. Input material: peripheral blood mononuclear cells. The receptors shown here come from a man aged 55-75 years with T-cell large granular lymphocyte leukemia. Some clones in this sample may be carry-over from other donors' samples. Both conserved end residues are part of each CDR3. D genes are given only for firm matches. Size is stated for part of the rows, as once, few or many counts, or as a class when the clone is expanded.

abundance: -
d_gene: -
v_gene: TRBV6-1
j_gene: TRBJ2-5
CDR3nt: TGTGCCAGTAGCAACAGAAATACAGGGTTGACCCAGTACTTC
CDR3aa: CASSNRNTGLTQYF

abundance: few
d_gene: -
v_gene: TRBV18
j_gene: TRBJ2-1
CDR3nt: TGTGCCAGCTCACCACCGTCTCGGGGAGGAGGGCGCAATGAGCAGTTCTTC
CDR3aa: CASSPPSRGGGRNEQFF

abundance: -
d_gene: -
v_gene: TRBV6-5
j_gene: TRBJ2-5
CDR3nt: TGTGCCAGCAGTGACCCCGCCACCCAGTACTTC
CDR3aa: CASSDPATQYF

abundance: -
d_gene: -
v_gene: TRBV6-5
j_gene: TRBJ2-3
CDR3nt: TGTGCCAGCAGTTACAGGCCTAGCACAGATACGCAGTATTTT
CDR3aa: CASSYRPSTDTQYF

abundance: -
d_gene: -
v_gene: TRBV7-2
j_gene: TRBJ2-2
CDR3nt: TGTGCCAGCCTACCCCGGGACGGGAACACCGGGGAGCTGTTTTTT
CDR3aa: CASLPRDGNTGELFF

abundance: -
d_gene: -
v_gene: TRBV5-1
j_gene: TRBJ2-5
CDR3nt: TGCGCCAGCAGCTTAAACCCATCAGGAGGGGAGGAGACCCAGTACTTC
CDR3aa: CASSLNPSGGEETQYF

abundance: -
d_gene: -
v_gene: TRBV2
j_gene: TRBJ1-5
CDR3nt: TGTGCCAGCAGTGGGGCGGACCGAAATCAGCCCCAGCATTTT
CDR3aa: CASSGADRNQPQHF

abundance: -
d_gene: TRBD1
v_gene: TRBV6-6
j_gene: TRBJ1-5
CDR3nt: TGTGCCAGCAGCTCAAATAACGAGGGGGCTTATCAGCCCCAGCATTTT
CDR3aa: CASSSNNEGAYQPQHF

abundance: -
d_gene: -
v_gene: TRBV5-4
j_gene: TRBJ2-3
CDR3nt: TGTGCCACTCGAGGGGGGTGGGGCACAGATACGCAGTATTTT
CDR3aa: CATRGGWGTDTQYF

abundance: -
d_gene: TRBD1
v_gene: TRBV30
j_gene: TRBJ1-2
CDR3nt: TGTGCCTGGAGTCGGGACAGGGGGGCGTATGGCTACACCTTC
CDR3aa: CAWSRDRGAYGYTF

abundance: -
d_gene: -
v_gene: TRBV29-1
j_gene: TRBJ1-4
CDR3nt: TGCAGCATTGAAGCGGCAGGGACCCAAAAACTGTTTTTT
CDR3aa: CSIEAAGTQKLFF

abundance: -
d_gene: TRBD1
v_gene: TRBV2
j_gene: TRBJ1-4
CDR3nt: TGTGCCAGCAGTGAGCAGACAGGGGGATATGAAAAACTGTTTTTT
CDR3aa: CASSEQTGGYEKLFF

abundance: -
d_gene: TRBD2
v_gene: TRBV7-9
j_gene: TRBJ2-3
CDR3nt: TGTGCCAGCAGGAGCCCAGCGGGAGGCCCCACAGATACGCAGTATTTT
CDR3aa: CASRSPAGGPTDTQYF

abundance: few
d_gene: TRBD1
v_gene: TRBV6-5
j_gene: TRBJ2-1
CDR3nt: TGTGCCAGCAGTTACGCGGGACAGGGGAGGGGCAATGAGCAGTTCTTC
CDR3aa: CASSYAGQGRGNEQFF

abundance: -
d_gene: TRBD1
v_gene: TRBV13
j_gene: TRBJ1-4
CDR3nt: TGTGCCAGCAGATCAACAGGGGCTAATGAAAAACTGTTTTTT
CDR3aa: CASRSTGANEKLFF